The rows below give T cell receptor beta chains drawn from one sample of a study of shared clonotypes between healthy human individuals. Clones were read by immunoSEQ multiplex PCR, and TCRdb kept only the in-frame ones, dropping some. This sample has about a million clones, with 77% found just once. The sequenced sample consisted of memory CD4+ T cells from PBMCs. These receptors were taken from a man aged 18 to 30 in good health. Some clones in this sample may be carry-over from other donors' samples. The CDR3 runs from the conserved cysteine through the conserved F or W. D genes are given only for firm matches. The listing skips clone size in some rows; elsewhere it reads once, few, many or a size class.

- | TRBJ1-3 | - | TRBV18 | 16 | TGTGCCAGCTCCCCCGCACTCATCCTCTCTGGAAACACCATATATTTT | CASSPALILSGNTIYF
- | TRBJ1-3 | once | TRBV10-3 | 16 | TGTGCCATCAGTGAGTCAATCGTACAGACTGGAAACACCATATATTTT | CAISESIVQTGNTIYF
- | TRBJ1-5 | - | TRBV5-8 | 17 | TGTGCCAGCAGCCACGGGCGGGGCATGGGGTTTAGTCAGCCCCAGCATTTT | CASSHGRGMGFSQPQHF
TRBD1 | TRBJ2-3 | - | TRBV2 | 15 | TGTGCCAGCAGTAAGGGACAGGATGTCACAGATACGCAGTATTTT | CASSKGQDVTDTQYF
- | TRBJ2-7 | - | TRBV29-1 | 10 | TGCAGCGCCGGGGACTACGAGCAGTACTTC | CSAGDYEQYF
- | TRBJ2-3 | - | TRBV7-9 | 14 | TGTGCCAGCAGCTGGTATAGTGGGATAGATACGCAGTATTTT | CASSWYSGIDTQYF
- | TRBJ2-1 | - | TRBV4-2 | 17 | TGTGCCAGCAGCCAAGATCTTAGCGGTCAAACCTACAATGAGCAGTTCTTC | CASSQDLSGQTYNEQFF
- | TRBJ2-2 | once | TRBV5-1 | 16 | TGCGCCAGCAGCTCGCAAATCCAGGGTCCCACCGGGGAGCTGTTTTTT | CASSSQIQGPTGELFF
- | TRBJ2-1 | - | TRBV2 | 11 | TGTGCCAGCAGTCCCTACAATGAGCAGTTCTTC | CASSPYNEQFF
TRBD2 | TRBJ2-1 | - | TRBV6-9 | 17 | TGTGCCAGCAGTCCCGGGACTAGCGGGAGGGGGGCCAATGAGCAGTTCTTC | CASSPGTSGRGANEQFF
- | TRBJ2-1 | few | TRBV6-1 | 12 | TGTGCCAACAAATTCCCAGGGCCTGAGCAGTTCTTC | CANKFPGPEQFF
TRBD2 | TRBJ2-7 | few | TRBV6-5 | 15 | TGTGCCAGCAGTTACGATGCGGGAGGGGAGCTCGAGCAGTACTTC | CASSYDAGGELEQYF
- | TRBJ2-7 | - | TRBV6-6 | 15 | TGTGCCAGCAGTTACGAAAGAGCGGACTCCTACGAGCAGTACTTC | CASSYERADSYEQYF
TRBD2 | TRBJ2-2 | - | TRBV18 | 17 | TGTGCCAGCTCACCAAGACTAGCGGGAGTCCTCACCGGGGAGCTGTTTTTT | CASSPRLAGVLTGELFF
- | TRBJ1-2 | - | TRBV7-9 | 14 | TGTGCCAGCAGCTTAGTCGGAGGGCGCTATGGCTACACCTTC | CASSLVGGRYGYTF
- | TRBJ2-2 | - | TRBV7-9 | 13 | TGTGCCGTATCTAAAGGGCTCTCCGGGGAGCTGTTTTTT | CAVSKGLSGELFF
TRBD1 | TRBJ1-1 | - | TRBV19 | 16 | TGTGCCAGTAGCAGCCGGGACAGGGGGCGGGTCACTGAAGCTTTCTTT | CASSSRDRGRVTEAFF
TRBD1 | TRBJ2-6 | - | TRBV5-1 | 17 | TGCGCCAGCAGCTTACAGGGGCCCAGATCTGGGGCCAACGTCCTGACTTTC | CASSLQGPRSGANVLTF
- | TRBJ2-3 | - | TRBV18 | 12 | TGTGCCAGCACAGTGAGCACAGATACGCAGTATTTT | CASTVSTDTQYF
TRBD1 | TRBJ2-2 | many | TRBV11-3 | 16 | TGTGCCAGCAGCGGGAACAGGGGATTGAACACCGGGGAGCTGTTTTTT | CASSGNRGLNTGELFF
- | TRBJ1-5 | - | TRBV7-2 | 13 | TGTGCCAGCACCTTAGGCCTCAATCAGCCCCAGCATTTT | CASTLGLNQPQHF
- | TRBJ2-6 | - | TRBV27 | 15 | TGTGCCAGCAGTTTTATCGGGACTGGGGCCAACGTCCTGACTTTC | CASSFIGTGANVLTF
- | TRBJ2-1 | - | TRBV30 | 12 | TGTGCCTGGAGCGCTTCTGGTTATGAGCAGTTCTTC | CAWSASGYEQFF
TRBD2 | TRBJ2-5 | once | TRBV19 | 18 | TGTGCCAGTATCCCCTCAACCAACGGACTAGCGGGAGTAGAGACCCAGTACTTC | CASIPSTNGLAGVETQYF
- | TRBJ1-4 | - | TRBV29-1 | 14 | TGCAGCATAAGTTCCGGGACGGCGGGTGAAAAACTGTTTTTT | CSISSGTAGEKLFF
- | TRBJ2-3 | once | TRBV28 | 13 | TGTGCCAGCGGTGGAGACAGCACAGATACGCAGTATTTT | CASGGDSTDTQYF
- | TRBJ1-4 | once | TRBV9 | 15 | TGTGCCAGCAGCGTAACCCAGGGCAGAAATGAAAAACTGTTTTTT | CASSVTQGRNEKLFF
- | TRBJ1-1 | - | TRBV7-2 | 14 | TGTGCCAGCAGCTTCCTCAGGGGAATGACTGAAGCTTTCTTT | CASSFLRGMTEAFF
- | TRBJ1-2 | - | TRBV6-1 | 14 | TGTGCCAGCAGTGAGTTACATGCTAACTATGGCTACACCTTC | CASSELHANYGYTF
- | TRBJ2-5 | few | TRBV27 | 16 | TGTGCCCCTGGGGAGGGGGTACAGGGTACGTCAGAGACCCAGTACTTC | CAPGEGVQGTSETQYF
TRBD1 | TRBJ1-2 | - | TRBV7-9 | 13 | TGTGCCGGCCAATTCGGACAGGGCCATGGCTACACCTTC | CAGQFGQGHGYTF
- | TRBJ2-2 | - | TRBV28 | 15 | TGTGCCAGCAGGCCTACAGCGTCGGGCACCGGGGAGCTGTTTTTT | CASRPTASGTGELFF
- | TRBJ2-2 | - | TRBV18 | 15 | TGTGCCAGCTCACGACCGGGACTCCTCGCCGGGGAGCTGTTTTTT | CASSRPGLLAGELFF
- | TRBJ1-5 | - | TRBV10-3 | 13 | TGTGCCATCAGTGGGGCCATGGGGCAGCCCCAGCATTTT | CAISGAMGQPQHF
- | TRBJ1-1 | few | TRBV2 | 13 | TGTGCCAGCAGTGAAAAATGGAACACTGAAGCTTTCTTT | CASSEKWNTEAFF
- | TRBJ2-1 | - | TRBV7-7 | 13 | TGTGCCAGCAGCTTAGTTGGGAACGGTGAGCAGTTCTTC | CASSLVGNGEQFF
- | TRBJ2-5 | once | TRBV5-6 | 13 | TGTGCCAGCAGCTTCGGGACTGAAGAGACCCAGTACTTC | CASSFGTEETQYF
- | TRBJ1-4 | - | TRBV28 | 14 | TGTGCCAGCAGTTTCAGCCGGGGAGGAGAAAAACTGTTTTTT | CASSFSRGGEKLFF
- | TRBJ1-1 | - | TRBV7-2 | 13 | TGTGCCAGCGGGATTTCCTTGAACACTGAAGCTTTCTTT | CASGISLNTEAFF
- | TRBJ1-4 | - | TRBV6-6 | 13 | TGTGCCAGCAGTTCATTCGAGGGTGAAAAACTGTTTTTT | CASSSFEGEKLFF
- | TRBJ1-5 | - | TRBV5-6 | 13 | TGTGCCAGCAGCTCTTATAGCAATCAGCCCCAGCATTTT | CASSSYSNQPQHF
- | TRBJ1-2 | few | TRBV27 | 14 | TGTGCCAGCAGTTTATCCCGCCAGGTCTATGGCTACACCTTC | CASSLSRQVYGYTF
TRBD2 | TRBJ2-1 | - | TRBV5-1 | 17 | TGCGCCAGCAGCGAGAGATTAGCGGGAACGTTCAACAATGAGCAGTTCTTC | CASSERLAGTFNNEQFF
- | TRBJ2-7 | - | TRBV25-1 | 14 | TGTGCCAGCAGTGAAGCATTTGTGGGCTCCGAGCAGTACTTC | CASSEAFVGSEQYF
TRBD1 | TRBJ1-1 | - | TRBV5-5 | 16 | TGTGCCAGCAGCCAAACACTCCGGGACAGGGACACTGAAGCTTTCTTT | CASSQTLRDRDTEAFF
TRBD1 | TRBJ1-1 | once | TRBV2 | 12 | TGTGCCACGGACAGGGAGAACACTGAAGCTTTCTTT | CATDRENTEAFF
- | TRBJ1-1 | few | TRBV14 | 13 | TGTGCCAGCAGCCAAGGGGCGGCCTTTAGGGCTTTCTTT | CASSQGAAFRAFF
- | TRBJ2-2 | - | TRBV19 | 14 | TGTGCCAGTAGACGGACCCCGAACACCGGGGAGCTGTTTTTT | CASRRTPNTGELFF
TRBD1 | TRBJ1-4 | many | TRBV11-2 | 13 | TGTGCCAGCAGCTTAGGTACAGGGGGAAAACTGTTTTTT | CASSLGTGGKLFF
- | TRBJ2-5 | - | TRBV9 | 12 | TGTGCCAGCAGCAATCCCGGGGCTGACCAGTACTTC | CASSNPGADQYF